A selection of T cell receptor beta chains follows, all from one sample in a study of tumor T cells in aggressive B-cell lymphoma. The method was immunoSEQ multiplex PCR; TCRdb's version includes in-frame clones alone and lacks a portion of them. The repertoire consists of 2,800 or so clones, with roughly 91% occurring once and the leading ten covering 2.3%. What was sequenced was tumor tissue. These receptors all stem from an adult with diffuse large B cell lymphoma. CDR3s include the opening cysteine and the closing phenylalanine or tryptophan. A D gene is named only where the DNA matches it firmly. The size of a clone is reported for some rows only, either as once, few or many, or as a class for expanded clones.

TGTGCCAGCAGTTTTACGACAGGGGTCCAGCCCCAGCATTTT,CASSFTTGVQPQHF,.,TRBV27,TRBD1,TRBJ1-5
TGTGCCAGCAGTTTCAGACAGGGGGATTGGAATGAGCAGTTCTTC,CASSFRQGDWNEQFF,.,TRBV7-2,TRBD1,TRBJ2-1
TGTGCCAGTAGTATAGATCGCGGGCACCGGGAGACCCAGTACTTC,CASSIDRGHRETQYF,.,TRBV19,.,TRBJ2-5
TGCGCCAGCAGCTTCGAAGGGGATCGGCCCCAGCATTTT,CASSFEGDRPQHF,few,TRBV5-1,.,TRBJ1-5
TGTGCCAGCAGCTTCGAAGGGGGGGCCACAGATACGCAGTATTTT,CASSFEGGATDTQYF,.,TRBV5-5,.,TRBJ2-3
TGTGCCACCAGCAGAATGGGACAGCAGAACACTGAAGCTTTCTTT,CATSRMGQQNTEAFF,.,TRBV15,TRBD1,TRBJ1-1
TGTGCCAGCAGCCCCGGGACGGACAGCCTGTATACTGAAGCTTTCTTT,CASSPGTDSLYTEAFF,.,TRBV7-8,.,TRBJ1-1
TGTGCCAGCAGCTTAGTAGAAGACAGGCCTGAGCAGTTCTTC,CASSLVEDRPEQFF,once,TRBV7-6,.,TRBJ2-1
TGCGCCAGCAGCTTGACAGGGGACTATGGCTACACCTTC,CASSLTGDYGYTF,.,TRBV5-1,TRBD1,TRBJ1-2
TGCGCCAGCAGCCAAGAGGGGGCTGGAGTGACAGATACGCAGTATTTT,CASSQEGAGVTDTQYF,.,TRBV4-1,.,TRBJ2-3
TGTGCCAGCAGTTTATCGGGGGGGGCCATCGGGGAGCTGTTTTTT,CASSLSGGAIGELFF,once,TRBV28,TRBD2,TRBJ2-2
TGCGCCAGCAGCTTGGAACCGGGGAACACTGAAGCTTTCTTT,CASSLEPGNTEAFF,.,TRBV5-1,.,TRBJ1-1
TGTGCTAGTGGGCCCCTGGCCTCAAACCCCAATGAGCAGTTCTTC,CASGPLASNPNEQFF,.,TRBV12-5,.,TRBJ2-1
TGTGCCAGCAGCCCTCGAACGGTCCGACCGGGACAGCTCACTGAAGCTTTCTTT,CASSPRTVRPGQLTEAFF,.,TRBV7-2,TRBD1,TRBJ1-1
TGTGCCAGCAGCGTAGCTACAGGGGAAACCTACGAGCAGTACTTC,CASSVATGETYEQYF,.,TRBV9,TRBD1,TRBJ2-7